This T cell receptor beta chain was recovered during a study of T cell responses to AZD1222 COVID-19 vaccine. Only in-frame clones appear in the TCRdb table, and some are missing; sequencing was by immunoSEQ multiplex PCR. Of around 120,000 clones detected, 80% to 95% appear once; the ten largest clones hold 11% to 15%. This CDR3 contains 15 residues. The germline gives CDR1 SGHRS, CDR2 YFSETQ. Trimming took 3 bases from V and 4 from J; bases not matched to a gene: 5. This chain uses TRBV5-1 with TRBJ2-5; 11 bases agree with TRBD2. The specimen was peripheral blood, collected on day 0 of AZD1222 vaccination. The clonotype originates from an adult in good health. CDR3 DNA sequence: TGCGCCAGCAGCTGGGGACTAGCGGATCCAGAGACCCAGTACTTC. Translating gives CASSWGLADPETQYF.